The 31 T cell receptor beta chains listed next were all sequenced from one sample in a study of blood T cell repertoires in COVID-19. Profiled with immunoSEQ multiplex PCR; TCRdb holds only in-frame clones, not every one. Altogether 250,000 or so clones are present, roughly 87% being singletons, with the ten largest covering 4% to 5%. The sample taken for sequencing was peripheral blood. These receptors all stem from a woman aged 40 to 50 who had recovered from COVID-19.

The chain uses TRBV29-1 and TRBJ1-2; TRBD1 is a possible D gene (6 bases). The CDR3 totals 10 residues. V was clipped by 7 bases and J by 8 bases, with 11 bases between them. CDR1 is SQVTM, CDR2 ANQGSEA, per germline. In nucleotides, the CDR3 is TGCAGCGCTACAGGGCCGGGCTACACCTTC. This sequence encodes CSATGPGYTF.

This clone was observed a handful of times. The chain carries TRBV10-2 and TRBJ2-1; 7 bases map to TRBD1. CDR1 is WSHSY, CDR2 SAAADI, per germline. The CDR3 runs to 13 residues. Unmatched junction bases numbered 12, after V lost 9 bases and J lost 10 bases. Here the CDR3 reads CASGRQGIGEQFF. For the CDR3, the DNA is TGCGCCAGTGGACGACAGGGAATAGGGGAGCAGTTCTTC.

The table lists this clone with a count of one. The chain has TRBV28 and TRBJ1-2; a possible D gene is TRBD1 (5 bases). Trimming left V 5 bases short and J 3 bases short, with 13 bases between. Germline CDR1 and CDR2: MDHEN and SYDVKM. The CDR3 covers 14 residues. CDR3 DNA: TGTGCCAGCAGTCCGCGGGGGGGTTACTATGGCTACACCTTC. Translating it yields CASSPRGGYYGYTF.

The gene calls are TRBV19 and TRBJ1-2; possibly TRBD1 for D (5 bases). The germline gives CDR1 LNHDA, CDR2 SQIVND (reference sequence). V lost 6 bases and J 3 bases, leaving 11 bases between the germline ends. There are 13 residues in the CDR3. Here the CDR3 reads CASSDHRYYGYTF. The CDR3 DNA follows: TGTGCCAGTAGCGACCACAGGTACTATGGCTACACCTTC.

V gene TRBV5-1 combines with J gene TRBJ2-7; possible D gene TRBD1, 5 bases. The germline V gene has CDR1 SGHRS and CDR2 YFSETQ. Trimming left V 2 bases short and J 1 base short, with 13 bases between. This CDR3 has 15 amino acids. The chain's CDR3 is CASSFTQPGSYEQYF. Here the CDR3 DNA reads TGCGCCAGCAGCTTTACACAACCAGGGTCCTACGAGCAGTACTTC.

This sequence joins TRBV7-2 and TRBJ2-3, with D possibly matching TRBD2 (6 bases). V was shortened by 2 bases and J by 2 bases, with 14 bases between the two germline ends. From germline, CDR1 is SGHTA and CDR2 FQGNSA. The CDR3 consists of 16 residues. CDR3 loop: CASSLSGVGYTDTQYF. In DNA, the CDR3 is TGTGCCAGCAGCTTATCGGGGGTGGGTTACACAGATACGCAGTATTTT.

The chain links TRBV2 to TRBJ2-2; 7 bases are a match to TRBD1. The CDR3 totals 16 residues. CDR1 is SNHLY and CDR2 is FYNNEI in the germline V gene. V shed 7 bases, J shed 3 bases, and the junction held 11 bases outside the gene matches. CDR3 sequence (DNA): TGTGCCAGCACCTCATTAGACAGGGTCGACACCGGGGAGCTGTTTTTT. It specifies CASTSLDRVDTGELFF.

This rearrangement joins TRBV6-5 to TRBJ2-7; D might be TRBD1 (5 bases). This CDR3 spans 15 amino acids. V was trimmed by 0 bases and J by 3 bases, leaving 12 bases between them. In germline, CDR1 is MNHEY, CDR2 SVGAGI. CDR3 coding DNA: TGTGCCAGCAGTTACTCTAACAGGCAAAACTACGAGCAGTACTTC. It yields the protein CASSYSNRQNYEQYF.

The V gene is TRBV11-2, the J gene TRBJ1-3, with D unresolved. The CDR3 runs 18 residues. V gave up 1 base and J gave up 0 bases, with 16 bases separating them. Germline V gene sequence: CDR1 SGHAT, CDR2 FQNNGV. CDR3 loop: CASSLVAPQVSSGNTIYF. The DNA of the CDR3 is TGTGCCAGCAGCTTAGTAGCACCTCAAGTGAGCTCTGGAAACACCATATATTTT.

This clone showed up just once. The chain employs TRBV30 and TRBJ1-1; TRBD1 is a possible D gene (6 bases). V was pared by 4 bases and J by 0 bases, with 6 bases between. The CDR3 has 12 amino acids. Germline CDR1 and CDR2: GTSNPN and SVGIG (reference sequence). The CDR3 DNA is TGTGCCTGGAACAGGGTGAACACTGAAGCTTTCTTT. It codes for CAWNRVNTEAFF.

The chain links TRBV6-5 to TRBJ1-5; unclear D gene. Trimming took off 0 bases at V and 6 bases at J, with 6 bases between the two ends. The CDR3 contains 13 residues. In germline, CDR1 is MNHEY, CDR2 SVGAGI. CDR3 residues: CASSYSEGQPQHF. The CDR3 DNA follows: TGTGCCAGCAGTTACTCGGAGGGTCAGCCCCAGCATTTT.

A single count supports this clone. The chain carries TRBV19 and TRBJ1-4, with TRBD1 matching over 9 bases. The CDR3 is made up of 16 amino acids. The V and J ends lost 5 bases and 8 bases, in that order; junction bases with no gene match: 12. The V gene's germline CDR1 is LNHDA and CDR2 SQIVND (reference sequence). CDR3 loop: CASSPTPGTGLEKLFF. CDR3 bases: TGTGCCAGTAGTCCAACTCCCGGGACAGGGCTAGAAAAACTGTTTTTT.

This chain links TRBV18 with TRBJ2-1; D is unresolved. The V end lost 2 bases, the J end lost 3 bases, and 5 bases lay between the germline ends. The CDR3 consists of 13 residues. CDR1 KGHSH and CDR2 LQKENI come from the germline V gene. CDR3 residues: CASSPASYNEQFF. As DNA, the CDR3 is TGTGCCAGCTCACCAGCTAGCTACAATGAGCAGTTCTTC.

Only one count was recorded for this clone. The CDR3 DNA reads as TGCGCCAGCAGCTTGGCCAACATTCTCACAGATACGCAGTATTTT. Protein: CASSLANILTDTQYF. V gene TRBV5-1 combines with J gene TRBJ2-3, with D hard to call. There are 15 residues in the CDR3. Germline V gene lookup returns CDR1 SGHRS and CDR2 YFSETQ. Trimming left V 0 bases short and J 2 bases short, with 10 bases between.

As regards this clone: One junction end does not reproduce the germline sequence, and a read error may be involved. V and J are TRBV6-1 and TRBJ1-4, with 7 bases matching TRBD1. The CDR3 contains 18 residues. In germline, CDR1 is MNHNS, CDR2 SASEGT. CDR3 residues: CASREGYIYRGLDEKLFF. Here the CDR3 DNA reads TGTGCCAGCAGAGAAGGATACATATACAGGGGTCTTGATGAAAAACTGTTTTTT.

The chain couples TRBV29-1 to TRBJ1-1, with D possibly being TRBD1 (5 bases). V shed 4 bases and J shed 4 bases, with 10 bases lying between them. The CDR3 is 12 residues long. CDR1 and CDR2 (germline): SQVTM, ANQGSEA. The CDR3 here is CSVGTGGTEAFF. The DNA of the CDR3 is TGCAGCGTTGGTACCGGGGGCACTGAAGCTTTCTTT.

This sequence joins TRBV9 and TRBJ1-2; 7 bases match TRBD1. Per germline, CDR1 SGDLS and CDR2 YYNGEE. V gave up 6 bases and J gave up 1 base; unmatched junction bases: 12. This CDR3 has 16 amino acids. The CDR3 bases are TGTGCCAGCACTCCAAGAACAGGGGCCATTAACTATGGCTACACCTTC. This translates into CASTPRTGAINYGYTF. Variable domain in full (rest from reference TRBV9 and TRBJ1-2): DSGVTQTPKHLITATGQRVTLRCSPRSGDLSVYWYQQSLDQGLQFLIQYYNGEERAKGNILERFSAQQFPDLHSELNLSSLELGDSALYFCASTPRTGAINYGYTFGSGTRLTVV.

V gene TRBV4-3 combines with J gene TRBJ1-2; perhaps TRBD1 as D (6 bases). Germline lookup yields CDR1 LGHNA and CDR2 YSLEER. The CDR3 sequence is 13 residues long. Trimming left V 1 base short and J 6 bases short, with 9 bases between. In DNA form, the CDR3 reads TGCGCCAGCAGCCAAGTGGGGGCTAATGGCTACACCTTC. It specifies CASSQVGANGYTF.

CDR3 coding DNA: TGTGCCAGCAGTGAAAGAGCCGGGGGACAGGGGGCGGCAACCCTCCACTTT. Encoded protein: CASSERAGGQGAATLHF. The gene calls are TRBV2 and TRBJ1-6, with 12 bases matching TRBD1. Germline assignment: CDR1 SNHLY and CDR2 FYNNEI. Trimming at V came to 2 bases and at J to 14 bases, leaving 13 bases not matched to a gene. CDR3 size: 17 residues.

V and J are TRBV29-1 and TRBJ2-3; 11 bases are shared with TRBD2. This CDR3 comprises 14 residues. Germline trimming cut 7 bases from V and 1 base from J; bases unmatched to any gene: 4. CDR1 SQVTM and CDR2 ANQGSEA come from the germline V gene. The CDR3 DNA reads TGCAGCGGCCTAGCGGGAGGAGGCACAGATACGCAGTATTTT. It codes for CSGLAGGGTDTQYF.

This sequence joins TRBV18 and TRBJ1-2, with 9 positions matching TRBD1. Germline CDR1 is KGHSH and CDR2 is LQKENI. Losses at the gene ends were 2 bases for V and 5 bases for J; bases not matched to a gene: 12. The CDR3 has 17 amino acids. CDR3 amino acids: CASSPETGGMYGYGYTF. The CDR3 DNA reads TGTGCCAGCTCACCAGAGACAGGGGGTATGTACGGATATGGCTACACCTTC.

V usage is TRBV28 and J usage is TRBJ1-4, with TRBD1 as a possible D gene (5 bases). With 4 bases removed from V and 3 bases from J, the gap between germline ends came to 9 bases. The germline V gene encodes CDR1 MDHEN and CDR2 SYDVKM. The CDR3 extends over 14 amino acids. Here the CDR3 reads CASSWAGPNEKLFF. CDR3 coding DNA: TGTGCCAGCAGTTGGGCAGGGCCTAATGAAAAACTGTTTTTT.

The chain recombines TRBV5-6 with TRBJ1-1; D is unclear. Looked up from germline, CDR1 is SGHDT and CDR2 is YYEEEE. The ends were cut back, 0 bases at V and 2 bases at J, with 5 bases in the middle. The CDR3 is 13 amino acids. CDR3 region: CASSLASNTEAFF. CDR3 bases: TGTGCCAGCAGCTTGGCCAGTAACACTGAAGCTTTCTTT.

The J gene is TRBJ2-3, the V gene TRBV5-1, with 9 bases fitting TRBD2. Germline assignment: CDR1 SGHRS and CDR2 YFSETQ. V lost 0 bases and J lost 9; bases outside the gene matches: 5. This CDR3 spans 14 amino acids. The CDR3 DNA is TGCGCCAGCAGCTTGGGATTGACTAGCGGAACGCAGTATTTT. Its protein is CASSLGLTSGTQYF.

The chain couples TRBV4-3 to TRBJ2-1, with TRBD2 as a possible D gene (5 bases). V lost 1 base and J lost 4, with 11 bases in between. This CDR3 is 15 amino acids long. CDR1 and CDR2 from the germline V gene are LGHNA and YSLEER. In nucleotides, the CDR3 is TGCGCCAGCAGCCAAGCCCTGGACTCTTACAATGAGCAGTTCTTC. As protein: CASSQALDSYNEQFF.

The chain links TRBV4-1 to TRBJ2-1, with a tentative D call TRBD2 (5 bases). V shed 1 base and J shed 14 bases, with 18 bases lying between them. The length of the CDR3 is 14 residues. Germline lookup yields CDR1 MGHRA and CDR2 YSYEKL. The CDR3 sequence is CASSQGETDGREFF. The DNA for the CDR3 is TGCGCCAGCAGCCAAGGGGAGACCGATGGTAGGGAGTTCTTC.

The genes are TRBV4-1 and TRBJ1-2; the D gene is possibly TRBD1 (6 bases). CDR1 is MGHRA, CDR2 YSYEKL, per germline. The CDR3 totals 15 residues. V lost 1 base and J lost 6, with 15 bases in between. CDR3 sequence: CASSQVLDRLNGYTF. The CDR3 DNA is TGCGCCAGCAGCCAAGTTCTGGACAGATTGAATGGCTACACCTTC.

The chain is built from TRBV5-4 and TRBJ2-2; TRBD2 matches at 11 bases. CDR1 and CDR2 (germline): SGHNT, YYREEE (reference sequence). The junction had 8 bases not matched to a gene; V was cut back by 0 bases and J by 7 bases. The CDR3 loop spans 17 amino acids. As DNA, the CDR3 is TGTGCCAGCAGCTTGGCCGTTACTAGCGGGAGCAACGGGGAGCTGTTTTTT. It is translated as CASSLAVTSGSNGELFF.

V usage is TRBV11-2 and J usage is TRBJ1-2; 11 positions agree with TRBD1. The CDR3 covers 16 residues. CDR1 SGHAT and CDR2 FQNNGV come from the germline V gene. With 5 bases clipped from V and 5 bases from J, the junction kept 10 bases outside the gene matches. The CDR3 is CASSPRGTGGWYGYTF. In DNA, the CDR3 is TGTGCCAGCAGCCCGCGCGGGACAGGGGGATGGTATGGCTACACCTTC.

The J gene is TRBJ2-1, the V gene TRBV6-4, with 9 bases identical to TRBD1. The CDR3 extends over 15 amino acids. The germline CDR1 and CDR2 sequences are MRHNA and SNTAGT. J gave up 10 bases and V 0 bases, and 7 bases lay outside the gene matches. CDR3 loop: CASSDSGQGGEEQFF. Written as DNA, the CDR3 is TGTGCCAGCAGTGACTCGGGACAGGGTGGAGAAGAGCAGTTCTTC.

The V gene is TRBV6-2 or TRBV6-3, the J gene TRBJ2-1, with a tentative D call TRBD2 (6 bases). V gave up 6 bases and J gave up 0 bases, with 9 bases separating them. CDR3 length: 14 amino acids. Germline lookup yields CDR1 MNHEY and CDR2 SVGEGT. CDR3 coding DNA: TGTGCCAGCAGCTCTAGCGACTCCTACAATGAGCAGTTCTTC. It codes for CASSSSDSYNEQFF.